Below are 26 T cell receptor beta chains sequenced from a single sample in a study of shared T cell receptors in the human thymus. Using immunoSEQ multiplex PCR, the repertoire was profiled, and TCRdb retains in-frame clones only, with some absent. This table holds fewer than 700,000 clones, over 75% found once. The data also belong to a second study, concerning human thymus T cells.

The material sequenced was thymocytes. The source is a boy younger than two with a congenital heart defect.

V and J are TRBV5-6 and TRBJ2-7; TRBD2 aligns across 12 bases. The V gene end was trimmed by 0 bases and the J gene end by 6 bases; junction bases not matched to a gene: 7. Germline loops: CDR1 SGHDT, CDR2 YYEEEE. The CDR3 is 16 residues long. The DNA of the CDR3 is TGTGCCAGCAGCTTGGAGCAGTCACTAGCGGGAGGCGAGCAGTACTTC. This encodes CASSLEQSLAGGEQYF.

In DNA form, the CDR3 reads TGTGCCAGCAGGGGGGGAGGGCGAACCGGGGAGCTGTTTTTT. The encoded protein is CASRGGGRTGELFF. The chain combines TRBV27 with TRBJ2-2; TRBD2 agrees at 7 bases. V lost 6 bases to trimming and J lost 5 bases; unmatched junction nucleotides: 6. CDR1 and CDR2 from the germline V gene are MNHEY and SMNVEV (reference sequence). The CDR3 spans 14 residues.

This clone was counted a few times. The rearrangement uses TRBV28 and TRBJ2-6; 7 bases are a match to TRBD1. CDR1 and CDR2 from the germline V gene are MDHEN and SYDVKM. After removal of 3 bases from V and 4 bases from J, the junction contained 9 bases not matched to a gene. The CDR3 has 17 residues. CDR3 in DNA: TGTGCCAGCAGTTTTTGTACAGGGGTGGGAGGGGCCAACGTCCTGACTTTC. Its translation: CASSFCTGVGGANVLTF.

The rearrangement links TRBV7-2 to TRBJ1-2; D possibly corresponds to TRBD1 (5 bases). This CDR3 spans 19 amino acids. In germline, CDR1 is SGHTA, CDR2 FQGNSA. V lost 5 bases and J lost 4, with 29 bases in between. CDR3 nucleotide sequence: TGTGCCAGCAGCCGGGGGAGGGGAGCCGGGAGAAATATTGGCTATGGCTACACCTTC. It codes for CASSRGRGAGRNIGYGYTF.

The chain combines TRBV6-5 with TRBJ1-4; no firm D call. With 2 bases removed from V and 4 bases from J, the gap between germline ends came to 11 bases. The CDR3 is 15 residues long. The germline V gene encodes CDR1 MNHEY and CDR2 SVGAGI. CDR3 loop: CASSYLVGSNEKLFF. CDR3 sequence (DNA): TGTGCCAGCAGTTACCTCGTGGGGAGTAATGAAAAACTGTTTTTT.

The chain combines TRBV6-1 with TRBJ1-2; 7 bases are a match to TRBD1. The CDR3 loop spans 13 amino acids. The germline gives CDR1 MNHNS, CDR2 SASEGT. V lost 2 bases, J lost 4 bases, and 1 base stayed unmatched. CDR3 coding DNA: TGTGCCAGCAGTGAACCAGGGGGCTATGGCTACACCTTC. Its protein is CASSEPGGYGYTF.

The chain recombines TRBV4-3 with TRBJ2-2, with TRBD2 matching over 11 bases. V lost 1 base, J lost 3 bases, and 10 bases stayed unmatched. CDR1 is LGHNA and CDR2 is YSLEER in the germline V gene. This CDR3 contains 19 residues. The CDR3 is CASSQVKSSSGRYTGELFF. For the CDR3, the DNA is TGCGCCAGCAGCCAAGTTAAGTCGTCTAGCGGGAGGTACACCGGGGAGCTGTTTTTT.

The chain carries TRBV5-6 and TRBJ1-1, with D possibly being TRBD1 (5 bases). CDR3 length equals 15 residues. The V gene's germline CDR1 is SGHDT and CDR2 YYEEEE. V was cut by 4 bases and J by 2 bases, with 15 bases left in between. The CDR3 DNA follows: TGTGCCAGCAGCATTACAGGTCCGCTTAACACTGAAGCTTTCTTT. This translates into CASSITGPLNTEAFF.

This chain links TRBV28 with TRBJ2-1, with 12 bases lining up with TRBD2. Unmatched junction bases numbered 11, after V lost 5 bases and J lost 0 bases. This CDR3 has 19 amino acids. In germline, CDR1 is MDHEN, CDR2 SYDVKM. The CDR3 loop is CASSTPGLAGRHSYNEQFF. The CDR3 DNA follows: TGTGCCAGCAGTACCCCGGGACTAGCGGGCCGTCACTCCTACAATGAGCAGTTCTTC.

As regards this clone: A junction boundary mismatches the germline segment, possibly from a read error. The chain uses TRBV11-3 and TRBJ2-1; TRBD2 might be the D (6 bases). The germline V gene encodes CDR1 SGHNT and CDR2 YENEEA. The CDR3 contains 13 residues. The CDR3 DNA follows: TGTGCCAGCAGCTTGGGCCTTGGGCACCGGGGGATCTTC. Translating gives CASSLGLGHRGIF.

The chain is built from TRBV9 and TRBJ2-3, with D perhaps matching TRBD1 (6 bases). V was shortened by 1 base and J by 0 bases, with 9 bases between the two germline ends. CDR3 length equals 15 residues. Per the germline V gene, CDR1 is SGDLS and CDR2 is YYNGEE. DNA of the CDR3: TGTGCCAGCAGCGTATCAGGGGCTAGCACAGATACGCAGTATTTT. Translating gives CASSVSGASTDTQYF.

The chain is built from TRBV5-1 and TRBJ2-5, with 8 bases that match TRBD2. Per the germline V gene, CDR1 is SGHRS and CDR2 is YFSETQ. This CDR3 is built from 14 residues. J was trimmed by 5 bases and V by 0 bases; bases with no gene match: 3. The CDR3 reads CASSLGLAWETQYF. For the CDR3, the DNA is TGCGCCAGCAGCTTGGGACTAGCGTGGGAGACCCAGTACTTC.

The rearrangement uses TRBV4-3 and TRBJ2-1; 10 bases are shared with TRBD2. This CDR3 is built from 15 residues. The V segment lost 1 base and the J segment 10 bases; nucleotides outside the gene matches: 7. The V gene's germline CDR1 is LGHNA and CDR2 YSLEER. CDR3 sequence (DNA): TGCGCCAGCAGCCAAGGGGGCACTAGCGGGGAAGAGCAGTTCTTC. Translated: CASSQGGTSGEEQFF.

This clone was detected a few times. The chain joins TRBV6-5 to TRBJ2-7, with a weak D call TRBD2 (6 bases). The ends were cut back, 5 bases at V and 7 bases at J, with 15 bases in the middle. The CDR3 is 13 amino acids. CDR1 is MNHEY, CDR2 SVGAGI, per germline. CDR3 in amino acids: CASSARDSREQYF. CDR3 nucleotide sequence: TGTGCCAGCAGTGCACGGGACTCAAGGGAGCAGTACTTC.

This clone was seen a few times. The genes are TRBV29-1 and TRBJ2-1, with 10 bases that match TRBD2. After removal of 0 bases from V and 8 bases from J, the junction contained 10 bases not matched to a gene. Germline V gene lookup returns CDR1 SQVTM and CDR2 ANQGSEA. There are 16 residues in the CDR3. The CDR3 loop is CSVEDAASGRYDEQFF. CDR3 bases: TGCAGCGTTGAAGATGCGGCTAGCGGGAGATACGATGAGCAGTTCTTC.

The V gene is TRBV27, the J gene TRBJ2-1; D gene ambiguous. Germline-derived CDR1 and CDR2 are MNHEY and SMNVEV (reference sequence). With 0 bases removed from V and 2 bases from J, the gap between germline ends came to 17 bases. This CDR3 is built from 18 residues. CDR3 nucleotides: TGTGCCAGCAGTTTATCGCCCCCAGGCAAAGAGACCTACAATGAGCAGTTCTTC. Translating it yields CASSLSPPGKETYNEQFF.

The chain carries TRBV5-6 and TRBJ2-7; D perhaps matches TRBD1 (6 bases). Germline CDR1 reads SGHDT; CDR2 reads YYEEEE. The germline V and J ends were trimmed by 0 bases and 0 bases, with 13 bases remaining between them. This CDR3 is 16 amino acids long. The CDR3 is CASSLVLTGVSYEQYF. CDR3 coding DNA: TGTGCCAGCAGCTTGGTACTGACAGGCGTCTCCTACGAGCAGTACTTC. The variable domain in full, completed from reference TRBV5-6 and TRBJ2-7, reads DAGVTQSPTHLIKTRGQQVTLRCSPKSGHDTVSWYQQALGQGPQFIFQYYEEEERQRGNFPDRFSGHQFPNYSSELNVNALLLGDSALYLCASSLVLTGVSYEQYFGPGTRLTVT.

The J gene is TRBJ2-2, the V gene TRBV4-2; 7 bases map to TRBD2. Germline CDR1 and CDR2: LGHNA and YNFKEQ. V shed 0 bases and J 3 bases; nucleotides not matched to a gene: 4. This CDR3 spans 16 amino acids. Here the CDR3 reads CASSQDEAGDTGELFF. The CDR3 DNA reads TGTGCCAGCAGCCAAGATGAGGCGGGAGACACCGGGGAGCTGTTTTTT.

This clone was observed a handful of times. CDR3 nucleotides: TGTGCCAGCAGTTTGGGACTAGCGGGAGGGAGCACAGATACGCAGTATTTT. Encoded protein: CASSLGLAGGSTDTQYF. This rearrangement joins TRBV4-2 to TRBJ2-3; 16 nucleotides agree with TRBD2. V lost 6 bases and J lost 0; bases outside the gene matches: 3. The germline V gene has CDR1 LGHNA and CDR2 YNFKEQ. CDR3 size: 17 residues.

This sequence joins TRBV28 and TRBJ1-5; TRBD1 is a possible D gene (5 bases). The V end was cut by 8 bases, the J end by 9 bases, with 20 bases between. Germline lookup yields CDR1 MDHEN and CDR2 SYDVKM. The CDR3 loop spans 14 amino acids. The CDR3 region has the DNA TGTGCCAGCGTTCTGCGGGGGGTCCAGGGGCCCCAGCATTTT. Its translation is CASVLRGVQGPQHF.

The chain couples TRBV19 to TRBJ1-1, with no clear D. The V and J ends lost 5 bases and 4 bases respectively, with 17 bases between them. The V gene's germline CDR1 is LNHDA and CDR2 SQIVND (reference sequence). The CDR3 has 15 amino acids. CDR3 DNA sequence: TGTGCCAGTAGTGCCGCCACATATTCGGGCACTGAAGCTTTCTTT. Amino acids: CASSAATYSGTEAFF.

The chain joins TRBV5-6 to TRBJ2-1, with TRBD1 matching over 7 bases. The junction had 5 bases not matched to a gene; V was cut back by 4 bases and J by 4 bases. The CDR3 has 14 amino acids. Germline-derived CDR1 and CDR2 are SGHDT and YYEEEE. The CDR3 is CASSLRTGYNEQFF. CDR3 nucleotide sequence: TGTGCCAGCAGCCTCCGGACAGGTTACAATGAGCAGTTCTTC.

This chain uses TRBV10-2 with TRBJ2-7; D gene unclear. The CDR3 loop spans 11 amino acids. Germline loops: CDR1 WSHSY, CDR2 SAAADI. The V end lost 4 bases, the J end lost 3 bases, and 4 bases lay between the germline ends. DNA of the CDR3: TGCGCCAGCAGTGGTCACTACGAGCAGTACTTC. It yields the protein CASSGHYEQYF.

The V and J genes are TRBV15 and TRBJ2-4; no definite D call. This CDR3 spans 17 amino acids. Germline-derived CDR1 and CDR2 are LNHNV and YYDKDF (reference sequence). The V end was cut by 0 bases, the J end by 7 bases, with 19 bases between. The CDR3 DNA follows: TGTGCCACCAGCAGAGAGTGGCCGAAAGTTCCCCAGAACATTCAGTACTTC. Translating gives CATSREWPKVPQNIQYF.

This clone was observed a handful of times. The genes are TRBV6-6 and TRBJ1-3; D unresolved. Germline assignment: CDR1 MNHNY and CDR2 SVGAGI (reference sequence). V gave up 8 bases and J gave up 2 bases, with 7 bases separating them. CDR3 size: 12 residues. The CDR3 reads CASGETGNTIYF. The CDR3 DNA follows: TGTGCCAGCGGGGAGACTGGAAACACCATATATTTT.

This sequence joins TRBV5-1 and TRBJ2-3; the match to TRBD2 covers 8 bases. The CDR3 contains 16 residues. Germline CDR1 reads SGHRS; CDR2 reads YFSETQ. Unmatched junction bases numbered 16, after V lost 4 bases and J lost 9 bases. Here the CDR3 reads CASSPGKREPLPTQYF. CDR3 DNA sequence: TGCGCCAGCAGCCCGGGGAAGCGGGAGCCCCTCCCGACGCAGTATTTT.